This T cell receptor (beta chain) was profiled in a study of vaccination effects on CD4 cells after COVID-19. ViraFEST used viral peptide pools to expand antigen-specific CD4+ T cells before sequencing. Subsequent to a culture period of under twelve days, CD4+ T cells were isolated. Nucleocapsid antibodies stayed negative before and after vaccination, showing no earlier SARS-CoV-2 infection. PBMC were cultured at a few million per well with around 10 IU/ml IL-2 and roughly 10 ug/ml peptides. The authors replaced half the medium with IL-2 medium on days 3 and 7. Produced via immunoSEQ multiplex PCR; TCRdb's table is partial and in-frame only. The data hold approximately 30,000 clones, with 72% observed a single time. V lost 11 bases to trimming and J lost 4 bases; unmatched junction nucleotides: 4. The germline V gene has CDR1 SEHNR and CDR2 FQNEAQ (reference sequence). The CDR3 has 13 residues. In the case of this clone: Its matching antigen is unknown.

This receptor was identified in a human donor who received a COVID-19 vaccine. The V gene is TRBV7-9, the J gene TRBJ2-2; 10 bases line up with TRBD1. This specimen was CD4+ T cells from PBMCs cultured with SARS-CoV-2 spike peptides, taken before COVID-19 vaccination. CDR3 residues: CAADRGRTGELFF. The CDR3 DNA is TGTGCCGCCGACAGGGGGCGCACCGGGGAGCTGTTTTTT.